This entry concerns a single TCR beta chain. The target antigen is unknown. A junction end diverges from the germline sequence, so it may reflect a read error. The record originates from a study of tumor and adjacent non-tumor tissue in lung cancer. A modified ARM-PCR protocol with three rounds of nested PCR amplified TCRbeta. Each CDR3 protein gets one entry after TCRdb re-called the multiplex PCR reads with MiXCR. This table holds approximately 65,000 distinct CDR3 sequences, roughly 56% found once. This sample's RNA came from whole unsorted tissue. Newly diagnosed lung cancer patients had thoracic surgery in China, August–late 2014, without prior chemotherapy. Findings of the study overall: Normal lung showed higher cumulative top 100 clone frequency than tumor. TCR diversity was significantly greater in tumor than normal lung tissue.

Germline CDR1 and CDR2: MNHNY and SVGAGI (reference sequence). This CDR3 region has 17 residues. The chain carries TRBV6-6 and TRBJ2-7; the D is unclear. The material sequenced was lung tumor tissue. This clonotype was sampled from a man between 50 and 59 years old with non-small cell lung cancer. As DNA, the CDR3 is TGTGACAGCAGCCCCAACAGCGAGAGCCCCAACTCCTACGAGCAGTACTTC. It codes for CDSSPNSESPNSYEQYF.